This T cell receptor beta chain appears in the sequencing data of a study of CD8 T cells in ankylosing spondylitis. With 1 base removed from V and 6 bases from J, the gap between germline ends came to 9 bases. This CDR3 contains 13 residues. Germline V lookup: CDR1 SGHNT, CDR2 YYREEE (reference sequence). TCRdb re-called the 5' RACE reads with MiXCR, one entry per CDR3 protein. The sample carries some 140,000 distinct CDR3 sequences, roughly 7.7% recorded once. The TCR was taken from a male donor with ankylosing spondylitis. Sequenced input: synovial fluid, either unsorted or a sorted T cell fraction (not recorded which). The chain combines TRBV5-4 with TRBJ2-3, with a weak D call TRBD2 (6 bases). CDR3 amino acids: CASSLRGWDTQYF. DNA of the CDR3: TGTGCCAGCAGCTTGCGGGGGTGGGATACGCAGTATTTT.